This T cell receptor (beta chain) stems from a study of blood T cell repertoires in COVID-19. Only a few counts were recorded for this clone. Assay used: immunoSEQ multiplex PCR; TCRdb lists only in-frame clones, some missing. This table holds around 100,000 clones, about four fifths found once. The germline CDR1 and CDR2 sequences are SEHNR and FQNEAQ (reference sequence). The V and J ends lost 5 bases and 4 bases respectively, with 12 bases between them. The CDR3 spans 13 residues. This sequence was found in a woman aged 80 or over with active or convalescent COVID-19. Sequencing was done on a sample of peripheral blood. V and J are TRBV7-9 and TRBJ2-7; D not resolved. The CDR3 loop reads CASSPSPRYEQYF. DNA of the CDR3: TGTGCCAGCAGCCCAAGCCCCCGTTACGAGCAGTACTTC.